The 27 T cell receptor beta chains below all came from one sample that was sequenced in a study of T-cell reconstitution after alpha-beta-depleted transplantation in children. The authors prepared the TCRbeta library with unique molecular identifiers. TCRdb itself ran the PCR reads through MiXCR, one entry per CDR3 protein. Altogether more than 500,000 distinct CDR3 sequences are present, around 10% being singletons, with the ten largest covering 14%. This specimen was PBMCs, mostly from graft donor cells, taken 180 days after TCRalphabeta/CD19-depleted stem cell transplant. The receptors were sampled from a female patient aged 2 to 10 who had a stem cell transplant for aplastic anemia, so the T cells may come from the graft donor.

This clonotype was seen only a few times. The V call is TRBV10-3, the J call TRBJ1-1; D possibly corresponds to TRBD1 (5 bases). The V gene's germline CDR1 is ENHRY and CDR2 SYGVKD. The CDR3 sequence is 17 residues long. With 2 bases removed from V and 6 bases from J, the gap between germline ends came to 22 bases. The CDR3 protein is CAISERRGMGLLPEAFF. CDR3 nucleotides: TGTGCCATCAGTGAGCGGAGGGGAATGGGGCTACTCCCTGAAGCTTTCTTT.

This clonotype appeared many times. The rearrangement uses TRBV28 and TRBJ2-7, with 8 bases identical to TRBD1. The V and J ends lost 8 bases and 5 bases, in that order; junction bases with no gene match: 11. The CDR3 sequence is 14 residues long. Germline V gene data show CDR1 as MDHEN and CDR2 as SYDVKM. The CDR3 loop reads CASGLGQAENEQYV. CDR3 DNA: TGTGCCAGCGGGTTGGGACAGGCGGAAAACGAGCAGTACGTC.

In its sample, this clonotype was seen a few times. The rearrangement joins TRBV7-8 to TRBJ2-1; TRBD2 matches 11 bases. The CDR3 has 16 amino acids. Germline values: CDR1 SGHVS, CDR2 FQNEAQ. Trimming cost V 6 bases and J 7 bases; bases outside gene matches: 11. The CDR3 sequence: CASSSELAGERNEQFF. In nucleotides, the CDR3 is TGTGCCAGCAGTTCCGAACTAGCGGGAGAACGGAATGAGCAGTTCTTC.

The gene calls are TRBV4-1 and TRBJ1-2; the D gene is possibly TRBD1 (5 bases). The CDR3 length is 12 residues. Germline loops: CDR1 MGHRA, CDR2 YSYEKL. Trimming removed 4 bases at V and 11 bases at J, with 14 bases between. The CDR3 protein is CASSLRDGGYTF. Here the CDR3 DNA reads TGCGCCAGCAGCCTTAGGGACGGCGGATACACCTTC.

This rearrangement joins TRBV9 to TRBJ1-4, with TRBD1 matching 8 bases. Trimming cost V 4 bases and J 7 bases; bases outside gene matches: 12. The CDR3 runs to 16 residues. Germline values: CDR1 SGDLS, CDR2 YYNGEE. DNA for the CDR3: TGTGCCAGCAGCACCCAAACCGGGACAGGTCGTGAAAAACTGTTTTTT. As protein: CASSTQTGTGREKLFF.

This rearrangement joins TRBV20-1 to TRBJ2-6; D call uncertain. V was pared by 5 bases and J by 0 bases, with 17 bases between. The germline CDR1 and CDR2 sequences are DFQATT and SNEGSKA (reference sequence). CDR3 length: 17 amino acids. Written as DNA, the CDR3 is TGCAGTGCTCCCTACTCCGAAGCGCACTCTGGGGCCAACGTCCTGACTTTC. Residues: CSAPYSEAHSGANVLTF.

Concerning this clonotype itself: At one of its ends the junction is not consistent with the germline gene, which may arise from a read error. The rearrangement uses TRBV12-3 or TRBV12-4 and TRBJ2-1; 13 bases fit TRBD2. The CDR3 length is 15 residues. The CDR3 nucleotides read TGTGCCAGCAGTTCCCGGACTAGCGGGAGTGATGAGCGGTTCTTC. Protein: CASSSRTSGSDERFF.

The chain couples TRBV20-1 to TRBJ2-1, with D possibly being TRBD1 (5 bases). The V and J ends lost 5 bases and 12 bases respectively, with 17 bases between them. Germline-derived CDR1 and CDR2 are DFQATT and SNEGSKA (reference sequence). The CDR3 has 12 amino acids. This CDR3 is CSAGSLLGVQFF. CDR3 DNA sequence: TGCAGTGCTGGCTCCCTTCTAGGGGTGCAGTTCTTC.

J is TRBJ2-1 and V is TRBV11-1; 15 nucleotides align to TRBD2. This CDR3 comprises 18 residues. With V trimmed by 0 bases and J by 4 bases, 4 bases remained unmatched. Germline lookup yields CDR1 SGHAT and CDR2 FQDESV (reference sequence). This CDR3 reads CASSLAGLAGGPYNEQFF. The DNA for the CDR3 is TGTGCCAGCAGCTTAGCGGGACTAGCGGGAGGCCCTTACAATGAGCAGTTCTTC.

This clonotype was seen only a few times. This CDR3 is CASSWTAPYEQYF. CDR3 DNA sequence: TGTGCCAGCAGTTGGACAGCCCCCTACGAGCAGTACTTC. This chain uses TRBV6-2 or TRBV6-3 with TRBJ2-7; the D gene is possibly TRBD1 (6 bases). Germline V gene data show CDR1 as MNHEY and CDR2 as SVGEGT. The V end was cut by 4 bases, the J end by 2 bases, with 9 bases between. CDR3 size: 13 residues.

This clonotype was observed at least ten times. The CDR3 spells CSVVGGAGTDTQYF. The CDR3 DNA is TGCAGTGTGGTGGGGGGGGCCGGGACAGATACGCAGTATTTT. The rearrangement links TRBV20-1 to TRBJ2-3, with a tentative D call TRBD2 (7 bases). CDR1 and CDR2 from the germline V gene are DFQATT and SNEGSKA (reference sequence). Trimming removed 7 bases at V and 3 bases at J, with 17 bases between. The CDR3 is 14 residues long.

This chain uses TRBV29-1 with TRBJ1-5; TRBD1 agrees at 8 bases. Germline V lookup: CDR1 SQVTM, CDR2 ANQGSEA. With V trimmed by 5 bases and J by 6 bases, 9 bases remained unmatched. The CDR3 runs to 14 residues. The CDR3 DNA follows: TGCAGCGTTCCGGACAGGGAGCGGCGTCAGCCCCAGCATTTT. Protein sequence: CSVPDRERRQPQHF.

This clonotype has just a few counts. The chain recombines TRBV11-2 with TRBJ1-2, with 7 nucleotides matching TRBD1. CDR1 and CDR2 from the germline V gene are SGHAT and FQNNGV. Trimming removed 5 bases from V and 7 bases from J; junction bases left unmatched: 7. The CDR3 is made up of 13 amino acids. For the CDR3, the DNA is TGTGCCAGCAGCCTGGACAGGATAGGTGGCTACACCTTC. This codes for CASSLDRIGGYTF.

Many counts were recorded for this clonotype. V and J are TRBV12-3 or TRBV12-4 and TRBJ2-3; weak D call: TRBD2 (5 bases). CDR3 length: 15 residues. V shed 6 bases and J shed 0 bases, with 13 bases lying between them. CDR3 nucleotides: TGTGCCAGCAGACGATCCGGGATTAGCACAGATACGCAGTATTTT. This gives the protein CASRRSGISTDTQYF.

This clonotype has ten or more counts. In DNA form, the CDR3 reads TGTGCCAGCACAACTAGCACCTTAAGCACAGATACGCAGTATTTT. Translation: CASTTSTLSTDTQYF. V and J are TRBV2 and TRBJ2-3; perhaps TRBD2 as D (6 bases). Trimming shortened V by 7 bases and J by 0 bases, and 14 bases separated the two germline ends. The CDR3 runs 15 residues. Germline V gives CDR1 SNHLY, CDR2 FYNNEI.

This clonotype has ten or more counts. The chain combines TRBV29-1 with TRBJ1-1; D is ambiguous. Germline CDR1 reads SQVTM; CDR2 reads ANQGSEA. V was trimmed by 3 bases and J by 0 bases, leaving 8 bases between them. CDR3 size: 13 residues. The CDR3 region is CSVEHSMNTEAFF. The CDR3 DNA sequence: TGCAGCGTTGAGCACAGCATGAACACTGAAGCTTTCTTT.

The chain uses TRBV6-2 or TRBV6-3 and TRBJ2-3; D unclear. With 7 bases removed from V and 3 bases from J, the gap between germline ends came to 11 bases. Germline CDR1 reads MNHEY; CDR2 reads SVGEGT. The CDR3 has 13 amino acids. The CDR3: CASKAGMTDTQYF. CDR3 nucleotide sequence: TGTGCCAGCAAAGCCGGCATGACAGATACGCAGTATTTT.

The chain employs TRBV5-5 and TRBJ1-5; D remains ambiguous. The CDR3 length is 14 residues. Deletions cut 4 bases from V and 2 bases from J, with 10 bases between. Germline V gene lookup returns CDR1 SGHKS and CDR2 YYEKEE (reference sequence). This chain's CDR3 is CASSGGFGNQPQHF. The CDR3 DNA reads as TGTGCCAGCAGCGGCGGTTTTGGCAATCAGCCCCAGCATTTT.

The rearrangement uses TRBV7-9 and TRBJ2-7; a possible D gene is TRBD2 (5 bases). Between the trimmed V and J ends, which lost 4 bases and 4 bases, there was a span of 17 bases. Germline V gene sequence: CDR1 SEHNR, CDR2 FQNEAQ (reference sequence). This CDR3 contains 15 residues. The CDR3 loop is CASSWSEVAPYEQYF. As DNA, the CDR3 is TGTGCCAGCAGCTGGAGTGAGGTAGCGCCTTACGAGCAGTACTTC.

The CDR3 sequence: CASSQRASGPLTDTQYF. CDR3 DNA sequence: TGTGCCAGCAGTCAACGGGCTAGCGGGCCCCTCACAGATACGCAGTATTTT. The gene calls are TRBV6-1 and TRBJ2-3; TRBD2 aligns across 8 bases. This CDR3 spans 17 amino acids. V shed 5 bases, J shed 2 bases, and the junction held 12 bases outside the gene matches. Per the germline V gene, CDR1 is MNHNS and CDR2 is SASEGT.

This clonotype showed up just a few times. V gene TRBV18 combines with J gene TRBJ2-7; no firm D call. Trimming left V 1 base short and J 0 bases short, with 13 bases between. The germline V gene has CDR1 KGHSH and CDR2 LQKENI. CDR3 size: 16 residues. CDR3 region: CASSPLGSRSSYEQYF. In nucleotides, the CDR3 is TGTGCCAGCTCACCACTTGGGTCTCGAAGCTCCTACGAGCAGTACTTC.

This clonotype was counted many times. CDR3 residues: CASSLDRGQEKLFF. CDR3 coding DNA: TGTGCCAGCAGCCTTGACAGGGGGCAGGAAAAACTGTTTTTT. This chain joins TRBV11-2 and TRBJ1-4; the match to TRBD1 covers 10 bases. With V trimmed by 5 bases and J by 8 bases, 5 bases remained unmatched. The length of the CDR3 is 14 residues. Germline CDR1 is SGHAT and CDR2 is FQNNGV. The full variable domain, completed using reference TRBV11-2 and TRBJ1-4, is EAGVAQSPRYKIIEKRQSVAFWCNPISGHATLYWYQQILGQGPKLLIQFQNNGVVDDSQLPKDRFSAERLKGVDSTLKIQPAKLEDSAVYLCASSLDRGQEKLFFGSGTQLSVL.

The chain carries TRBV19 and TRBJ1-5; possibly TRBD1 for D (6 bases). The CDR3 runs to 14 residues. CDR1 and CDR2 from the germline V gene are LNHDA and SQIVND (reference sequence). The V end lost 3 bases, the J end lost 4 bases, and 10 bases lay between the germline ends. The CDR3 coding sequence is TGTGCCAGTAGTATCGTGAGGGGGAATCAGCCCCAGCATTTT. Protein: CASSIVRGNQPQHF.

This clonotype occurred a few times. The chain joins TRBV25-1 to TRBJ2-2; 14 nucleotides agree with TRBD2. CDR3 size: 19 residues. Germline CDR1 and CDR2: MGHDK and SYGVNS. J gave up 5 bases and V 6 bases, and 14 bases lay outside the gene matches. CDR3 coding DNA: TGTGCCAGCAGCTCATCGGGACTAGCGGGAGTGAGGTGGACCGGGGAGCTGTTTTTT. Translated: CASSSSGLAGVRWTGELFF.

The table lists this clonotype with a few counts. V is TRBV6-5 and J is TRBJ2-1; 7 nucleotides align to TRBD2. CDR1 and CDR2 from the germline V gene are MNHEY and SVGAGI. This CDR3 spans 15 amino acids. V shed 1 base, J shed 5 bases, and the junction held 5 bases outside the gene matches. CDR3 sequence (DNA): TGTGCCAGCAGTTACTGGCGGGAGAACGACAATGAGCAGTTCTTC. It specifies CASSYWRENDNEQFF.

This clonotype was picked up a small number of times. This rearrangement joins TRBV7-2 to TRBJ1-3, with 8 positions matching TRBD1. Germline V gene sequence: CDR1 SGHTA, CDR2 FQGNSA. The CDR3 sequence is 15 residues long. V gave up 6 bases and J gave up 3 bases; unmatched junction bases: 7. The CDR3 sequence: CASSRDRGSGNTIYF. CDR3 DNA sequence: TGTGCCAGCAGTCGTGACAGGGGAAGTGGAAACACCATATATTTT.

This clonotype was counted between two and nine times. The rearrangement links TRBV27 to TRBJ2-5; no clear D. Trimming pared 7 bases from V and 1 base from J, leaving 7 bases between. This CDR3 has 12 residues. Germline V gene data show CDR1 as MNHEY and CDR2 as SMNVEV (reference sequence). The CDR3 loop is CASKGIQETQYF. The CDR3, as DNA: TGTGCCAGCAAAGGGATCCAAGAGACCCAGTACTTC.